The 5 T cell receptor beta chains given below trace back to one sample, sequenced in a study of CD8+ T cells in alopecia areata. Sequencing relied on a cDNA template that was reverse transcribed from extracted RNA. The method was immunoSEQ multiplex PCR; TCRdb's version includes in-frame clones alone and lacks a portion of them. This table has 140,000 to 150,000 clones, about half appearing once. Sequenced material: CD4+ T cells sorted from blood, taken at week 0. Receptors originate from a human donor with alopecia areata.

DNA of the CDR3: TGCAGTGCCATCTACAATGAGCAGTTCTTC. It specifies CSAIYNEQFF. The chain links TRBV20-1 to TRBJ2-1, with no clear D. Trimming pared 6 bases from V and 3 bases from J, leaving 3 bases between. This CDR3 spans 10 amino acids. Germline CDR1 reads DFQATT; CDR2 reads SNEGSKA (reference sequence).

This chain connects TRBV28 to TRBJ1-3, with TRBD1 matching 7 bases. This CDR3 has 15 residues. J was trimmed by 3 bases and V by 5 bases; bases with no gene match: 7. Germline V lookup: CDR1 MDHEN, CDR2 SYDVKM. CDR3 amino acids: CASSATGDLGNTIYF. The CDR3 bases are TGTGCCAGCAGTGCTACAGGGGACCTTGGAAACACCATATATTTT.

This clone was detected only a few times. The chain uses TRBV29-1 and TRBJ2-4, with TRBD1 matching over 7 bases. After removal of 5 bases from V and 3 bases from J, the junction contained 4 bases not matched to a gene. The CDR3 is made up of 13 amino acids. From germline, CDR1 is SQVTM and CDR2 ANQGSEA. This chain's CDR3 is CSVSRDSKNIQYF. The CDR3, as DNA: TGCAGCGTTTCCCGGGACAGCAAAAACATTCAGTACTTC.

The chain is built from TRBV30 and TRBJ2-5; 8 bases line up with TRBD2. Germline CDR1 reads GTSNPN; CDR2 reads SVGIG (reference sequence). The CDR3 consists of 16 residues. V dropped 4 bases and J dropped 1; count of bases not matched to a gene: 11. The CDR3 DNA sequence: TGTGCCTGGACATTAGCGGGATCGAGGGGCCAAGAGACCCAGTACTTC. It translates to CAWTLAGSRGQETQYF.

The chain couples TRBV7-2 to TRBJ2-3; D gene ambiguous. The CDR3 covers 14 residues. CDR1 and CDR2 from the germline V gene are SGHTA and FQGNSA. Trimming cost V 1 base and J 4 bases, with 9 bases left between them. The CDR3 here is CASSLDRSPDTQYF. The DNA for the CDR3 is TGTGCCAGCAGCTTAGATAGGTCCCCAGATACGCAGTATTTT.